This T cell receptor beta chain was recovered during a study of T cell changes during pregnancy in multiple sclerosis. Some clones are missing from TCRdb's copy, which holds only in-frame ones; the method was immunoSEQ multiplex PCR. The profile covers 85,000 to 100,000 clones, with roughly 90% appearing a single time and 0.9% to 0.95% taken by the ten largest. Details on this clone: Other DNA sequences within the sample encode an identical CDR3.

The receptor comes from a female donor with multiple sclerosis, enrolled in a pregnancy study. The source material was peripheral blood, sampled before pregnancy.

The CDR3 is CASSLTYEQYF. CDR3 nucleotide sequence: TGTGCCAGCAGCTTAACATACGAGCAGTACTTC. The chain is built from TRBV7-2 and TRBJ2-7; D is unresolved. Germline V CDR1 and CDR2: SGHTA, FQGNSA. Trimming took off 2 bases at V and 4 bases at J, with 3 bases between the two ends. This CDR3 has 11 amino acids.